The entry that follows covers one T cell receptor (beta chain) sequence. After removal of 3 bases from V and 2 bases from J, the junction contained 11 bases not matched to a gene. The germline V gene encodes CDR1 SGHTA and CDR2 FQGNSA. This CDR3 has 17 amino acids. Scientists made TCR beta libraries using UMI-labeled 5' RACE. TCRdb re-analysed the 5' RACE reads in MiXCR, keeping a single row per CDR3 protein. Among roughly 8,000 distinct CDR3 sequences listed, around 4% were seen once. Total CD8+ T cells came from negative magnetic enrichment. The authors obtained RNA from duplicate vials, each holding roughly 140,000 sorted CD8+ T cells, for every subset. The data were obtained in a study of human CD8 memory T cell subsets.

Sequencing was carried out using CD8+ T cells from PBMCs. The V and J genes are TRBV7-2 and TRBJ2-7; 9 nucleotides line up with TRBD2. The clonotype comes from a human donor in good health. Here the CDR3 DNA reads TGTGCCAGCAGCTTGCGTCTAGCGGGGTCCAATACCTACGAGCAGTACTTC. It is translated as CASSLRLAGSNTYEQYF.